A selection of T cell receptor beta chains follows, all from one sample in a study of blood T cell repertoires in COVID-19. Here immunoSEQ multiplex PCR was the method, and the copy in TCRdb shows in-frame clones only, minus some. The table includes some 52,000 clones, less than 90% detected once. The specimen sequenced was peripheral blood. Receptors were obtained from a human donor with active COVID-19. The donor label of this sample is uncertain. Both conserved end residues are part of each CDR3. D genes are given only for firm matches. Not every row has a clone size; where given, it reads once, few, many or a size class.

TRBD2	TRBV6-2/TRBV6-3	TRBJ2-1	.	CASSYSSGGGNNEQFF	TGTGCCAGCAGTTACTCTAGCGGGGGGGGAAACAATGAGCAGTTCTTC
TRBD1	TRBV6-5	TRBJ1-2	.	CASSLAGGRYGYTF	TGTGCCAGCAGTTTAGCAGGGGGCCGCTATGGCTACACCTTC
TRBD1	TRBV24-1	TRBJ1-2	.	CATSDTGTGGLFTGYTF	TGTGCCACCAGTGATACCGGGACAGGGGGACTGTTTACCGGCTACACCTTC
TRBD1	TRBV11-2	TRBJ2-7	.	CASSGRQGLPSYEQYF	TGTGCCAGCAGCGGACGACAGGGGTTACCATCCTACGAGCAGTACTTC
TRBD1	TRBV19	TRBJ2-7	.	CASTAGTGSYEQYF	TGTGCCAGTACCGCCGGGACAGGCTCCTACGAGCAGTACTTC
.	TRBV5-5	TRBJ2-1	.	CASSLTAGLYNEQFF	TGTGCCAGCAGCTTGACGGCAGGCTTATACAATGAGCAGTTCTTC
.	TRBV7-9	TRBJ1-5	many	CGVGNQPQHF	TGCGGGGTGGGCAATCAGCCCCAGCATTTT
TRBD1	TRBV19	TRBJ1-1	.	CASSTPTGTMNTEAFF	TGTGCCAGTAGTACTCCGACAGGGACGATGAACACTGAAGCTTTCTTT
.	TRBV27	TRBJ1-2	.	CASPIYGYTF	TGTGCCAGCCCTATCTATGGCTACACCTTC
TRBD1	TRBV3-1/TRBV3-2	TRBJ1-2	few	CASSRDTGAYGYTF	TGTGCCAGCAGCCGAGACACAGGGGCCTATGGCTACACCTTC
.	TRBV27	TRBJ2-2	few	CASSFTMAGELFF	TGTGCCAGCAGTTTTACAATGGCCGGGGAGCTGTTTTTT
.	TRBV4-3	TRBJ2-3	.	CASSQQIASTADTQYF	TGCGCCAGCAGCCAACAAATCGCATCTACCGCAGATACGCAGTATTTT
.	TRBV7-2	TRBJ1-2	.	CASSLAPGSSVYGYTF	TGTGCCAGCAGCTTAGCGCCAGGTTCCAGTGTCTATGGCTACACCTTC
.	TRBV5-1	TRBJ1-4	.	CASSPGGQISNEKLFF	TGCGCCAGCAGCCCAGGAGGACAGATTTCAAATGAAAAACTGTTTTTT
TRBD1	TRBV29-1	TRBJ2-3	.	CSVDRDSRTDTQYF	TGCAGCGTTGACAGGGACAGCCGCACAGATACGCAGTATTTT
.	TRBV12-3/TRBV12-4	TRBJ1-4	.	CASSRHPDQGLFF	TGTGCCAGCAGTCGACACCCCGACCAGGGACTGTTTTTT
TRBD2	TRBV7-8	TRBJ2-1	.	CASSLALIAGGTHNEQFF	TGTGCCAGCAGCTTAGCCCTTATAGCGGGGGGAACACACAATGAGCAGTTCTTC
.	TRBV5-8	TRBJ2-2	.	CASQGQANTGELFF	TGTGCCAGCCAGGGACAAGCGAACACCGGGGAGCTGTTTTTT
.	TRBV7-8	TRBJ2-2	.	CASSLARTSVLNTGELFF	TGTGCCAGCAGCTTAGCGAGAACTTCGGTGCTGAACACCGGGGAGCTGTTTTTT
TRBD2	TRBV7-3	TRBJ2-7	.	CASSLSRTSYEQYF	TGTGCCAGCAGCTTATCCCGGACTAGCTACGAGCAGTACTTC
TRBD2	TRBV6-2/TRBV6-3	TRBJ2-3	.	CASGLMPWTSGEDTQYF	TGTGCCAGCGGCCTTATGCCCTGGACTAGCGGGGAGGATACGCAGTATTTT
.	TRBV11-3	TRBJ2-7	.	CASSLSRSKSYEQYF	TGTGCCAGCAGCTTAAGTCGATCTAAATCCTACGAGCAGTACTTC
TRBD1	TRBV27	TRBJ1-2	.	CASSFWAGGPYGYTF	TGTGCCAGCAGTTTTTGGGCAGGGGGGCCCTATGGCTACACCTTC
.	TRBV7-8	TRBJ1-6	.	CASSHSRRVTSYNSPLHF	TGTGCCAGCAGCCATAGTCGCAGGGTGACCTCCTATAATTCACCCCTCCACTTT
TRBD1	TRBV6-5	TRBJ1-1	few	CASSQNGRGEAFF	TGTGCCAGCAGCCAAAACGGCAGGGGGGAAGCTTTCTTT
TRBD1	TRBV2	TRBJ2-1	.	CASSRGPDNEQFF	TGTGCCAGCAGCAGGGGGCCGGACAATGAGCAGTTCTTC